This TCR beta chain is drawn from a study of cytomegalovirus exposure and HLA in healthy donors. The records omit this donor's CMV serostatus. The PCR ran on 60 Vbeta and 13 Jbeta primers. Assay used: immunoSEQ multiplex PCR; TCRdb lists only in-frame clones, some missing. The sample yields fewer than 200,000 clones, approximately 78% seen once. Trimming left V 4 bases short and J 2 bases short, with 20 bases between. This CDR3 has 17 amino acids. The germline gives CDR1 SEHNR, CDR2 FQNEAQ (reference sequence). In its sample, this clone was seen once. The TCR sequence derives from a human donor in good health. Source material: PBMCs. V is TRBV7-9 and J is TRBJ1-2; tentative D call: TRBD1 (5 bases). The CDR3: CASSYTVRAGNNYGYTF. Written as DNA, the CDR3 is TGTGCCAGCAGCTACACCGTACGGGCAGGGAACAACTATGGCTACACCTTC. Combining the CDR3 with reference TRBV7-9 and TRBJ1-2 gives the whole variable domain DTGVSQNPRHKITKRGQNVTFRCDPISEHNRLYWYRQTLGQGPEFLTYFQNEAQLEKSRLLSDRFSAERPKGSFSTLEIQRTEQGDSAMYLCASSYTVRAGNNYGYTFGSGTRLTVV.